This TCR beta chain was documented in a study of shared clonotypes between healthy human individuals. Trimming left V 5 bases short and J 0 bases short, with 7 bases between. This CDR3 is 13 amino acids long. CDR1 is MNHEY, CDR2 SMNVEV, per germline (reference sequence). The assay was immunoSEQ multiplex PCR, and TCRdb's table has in-frame clones only and misses some. The sample includes about 2 million clones, 95% seen only once; the top ten take roughly 0.13%. This sequence originates from a man aged 18 to 35 in good health. V and J are TRBV27 and TRBJ1-1, with a tentative D call TRBD1 (6 bases). Sequencing was performed on naive CD4+ T cells sorted from blood. Described subset: CD45RA+ positively selected. CDR3 coding DNA: TGTGCCAGCAGTGGACAGCTGAACACTGAAGCTTTCTTT. This gives the protein CASSGQLNTEAFF.